A single T cell receptor (beta chain) is shown here with its context. After removal of 3 bases from V and 3 bases from J, the junction contained 2 bases not matched to a gene. The CDR3 consists of 14 residues. Germline V lookup: CDR1 SGHKS, CDR2 YYEKEE (reference sequence). The entry originates in a study of T cell responses to AZD1222 COVID-19 vaccine. TCRdb's table, derived via immunoSEQ multiplex PCR, lists solely in-frame clones and lacks some. Among fewer than 200,000 clones, around 88% were seen once, and the ten largest hold approximately 0.5%. This receptor was obtained from an adult in good health. The chain couples TRBV5-5 to TRBJ1-3, with 8 bases that match TRBD1. The sequencing used peripheral blood, collected on day 0 of AZD1222 vaccination. This CDR3 reads CASSSTGVGNTIYF. DNA for the CDR3: TGTGCCAGCAGCTCGACAGGGGTTGGAAACACCATATATTTT.